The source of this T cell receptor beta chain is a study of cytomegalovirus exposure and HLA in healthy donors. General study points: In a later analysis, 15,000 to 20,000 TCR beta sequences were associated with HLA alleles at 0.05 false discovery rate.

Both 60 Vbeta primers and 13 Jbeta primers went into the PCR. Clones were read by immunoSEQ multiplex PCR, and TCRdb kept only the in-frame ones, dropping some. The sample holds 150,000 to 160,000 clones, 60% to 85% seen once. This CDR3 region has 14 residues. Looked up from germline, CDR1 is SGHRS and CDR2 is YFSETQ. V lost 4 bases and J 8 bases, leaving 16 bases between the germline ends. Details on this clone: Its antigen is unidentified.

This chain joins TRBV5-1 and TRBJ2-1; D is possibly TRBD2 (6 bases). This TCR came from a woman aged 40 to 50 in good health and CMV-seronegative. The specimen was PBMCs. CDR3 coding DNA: TGCGCCAGCAGCCCCCTTTCGGGGGATGATGAGCAGTTCTTC. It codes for CASSPLSGDDEQFF.